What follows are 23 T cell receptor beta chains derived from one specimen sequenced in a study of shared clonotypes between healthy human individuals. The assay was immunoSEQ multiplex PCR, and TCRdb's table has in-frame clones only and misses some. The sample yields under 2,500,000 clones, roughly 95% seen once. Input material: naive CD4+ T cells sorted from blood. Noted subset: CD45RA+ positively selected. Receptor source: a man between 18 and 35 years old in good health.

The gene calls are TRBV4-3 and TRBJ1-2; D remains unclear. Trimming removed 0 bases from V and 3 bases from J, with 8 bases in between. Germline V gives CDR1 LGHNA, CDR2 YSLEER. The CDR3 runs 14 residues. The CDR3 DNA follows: TGCGCCAGCAGCCAAGATTATGGAGACTATGGCTACACCTTC. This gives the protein CASSQDYGDYGYTF.

CDR3 sequence: CASRQGITGELFF. As DNA, the CDR3 is TGTGCCAGTAGACAGGGTATCACCGGGGAGCTGTTTTTT. The V and J genes are TRBV2 and TRBJ2-2, with 7 positions matching TRBD1. CDR1 and CDR2 from the germline V gene are SNHLY and FYNNEI. This CDR3 has 13 amino acids. The trim removed 9 bases at V and 4 bases at J, leaving 5 bases unmatched. The complete variable domain, with remaining parts taken from reference TRBV2 and TRBJ2-2, reads EPEVTQTPSHQVTQMGQEVILRCVPISNHLYFYWYRQILGQKVEFLVSFYNNEISEKSEIFDDQFSVERPDGSNFTLKIRSTKLEDSAMYFCASRQGITGELFFGEGSRLTVL.

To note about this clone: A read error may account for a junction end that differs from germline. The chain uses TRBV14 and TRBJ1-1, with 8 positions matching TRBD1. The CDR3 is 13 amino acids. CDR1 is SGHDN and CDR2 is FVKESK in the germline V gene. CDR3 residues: CASSQEMRDRCVF. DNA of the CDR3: TGTGCCAGCAGCCAAGAAATGAGGGACAGGTGCGTCTTT.

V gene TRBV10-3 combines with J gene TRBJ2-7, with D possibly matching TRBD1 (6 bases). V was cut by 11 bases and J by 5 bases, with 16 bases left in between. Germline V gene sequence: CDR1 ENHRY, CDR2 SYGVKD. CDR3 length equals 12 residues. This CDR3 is CAPTRTANEQYF. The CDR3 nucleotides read TGTGCCCCGACAAGGACAGCTAACGAGCAGTACTTC.

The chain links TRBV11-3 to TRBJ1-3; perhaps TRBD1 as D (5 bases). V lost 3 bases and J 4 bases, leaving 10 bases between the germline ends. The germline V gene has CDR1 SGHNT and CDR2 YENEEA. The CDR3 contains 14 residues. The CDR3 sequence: CASSLSGTGNTIYF. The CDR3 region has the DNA TGTGCCAGCAGCTTGTCAGGGACGGGAAACACCATATATTTT.

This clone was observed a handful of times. The CDR3 DNA reads as TGTGCCAGCAGCAGACGGGACAGGCCCTACGAGCAGTACTTC. This translates into CASSRRDRPYEQYF. V usage is TRBV5-4 and J usage is TRBJ2-7; 8 nucleotides match TRBD1. V shed 4 bases and J 2 bases; nucleotides not matched to a gene: 5. Germline CDR1 SGHNT, CDR2 YYREEE (reference sequence). There are 14 residues in the CDR3. Complete variable domain (other parts from reference TRBV5-4 and TRBJ2-7): ETGVTQSPTHLIKTRGQQVTLRCSSQSGHNTVSWYQQALGQGPQFIFQYYREEENGRGNFPPRFSGLQFPNYSSELNVNALELDDSALYLCASSRRDRPYEQYFGPGTRLTVT.

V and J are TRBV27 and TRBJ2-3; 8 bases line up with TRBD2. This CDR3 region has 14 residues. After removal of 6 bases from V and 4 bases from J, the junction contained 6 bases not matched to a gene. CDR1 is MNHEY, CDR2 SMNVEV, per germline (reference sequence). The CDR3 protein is CASSGLASSDTQYF. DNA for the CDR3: TGTGCCAGCAGCGGACTAGCTAGTTCAGATACGCAGTATTTT.

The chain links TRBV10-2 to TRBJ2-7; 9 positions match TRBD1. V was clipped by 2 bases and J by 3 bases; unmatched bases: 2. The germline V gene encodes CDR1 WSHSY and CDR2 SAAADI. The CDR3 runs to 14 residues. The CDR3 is CASSENRGLYEQYF. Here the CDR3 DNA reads TGCGCCAGCAGTGAGAACAGGGGGCTCTACGAGCAGTACTTC.

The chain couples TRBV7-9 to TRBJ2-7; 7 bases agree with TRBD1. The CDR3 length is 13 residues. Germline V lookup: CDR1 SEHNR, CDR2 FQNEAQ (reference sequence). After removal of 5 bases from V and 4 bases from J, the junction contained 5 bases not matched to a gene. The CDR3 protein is CASSTKTGYEQYF. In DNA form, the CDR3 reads TGTGCCAGCAGCACAAAGACAGGGTACGAGCAGTACTTC.

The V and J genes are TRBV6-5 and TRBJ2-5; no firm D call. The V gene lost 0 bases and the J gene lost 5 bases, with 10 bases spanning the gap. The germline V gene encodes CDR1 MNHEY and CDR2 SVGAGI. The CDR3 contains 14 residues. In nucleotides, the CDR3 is TGTGCCAGCAGTTACTCGACCCATACGGAGACCCAGTACTTC. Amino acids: CASSYSTHTETQYF.

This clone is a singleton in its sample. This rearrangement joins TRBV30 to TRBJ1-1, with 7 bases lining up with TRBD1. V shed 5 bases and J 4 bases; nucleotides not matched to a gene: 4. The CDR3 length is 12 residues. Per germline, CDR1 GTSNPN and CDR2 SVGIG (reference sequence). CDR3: CAWVSGGTEAFF. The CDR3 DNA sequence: TGTGCCTGGGTGTCAGGGGGCACTGAAGCTTTCTTT.

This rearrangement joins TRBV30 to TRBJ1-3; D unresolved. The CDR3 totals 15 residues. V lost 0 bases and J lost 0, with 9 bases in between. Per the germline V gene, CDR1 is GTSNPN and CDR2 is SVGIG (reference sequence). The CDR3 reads CAWSVWSSSGNTIYF. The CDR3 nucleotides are TGTGCCTGGAGTGTATGGTCTAGCTCTGGAAACACCATATATTTT.

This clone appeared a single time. The CDR3 spells CASSGGLRNTEAFF. The CDR3, as DNA: TGTGCCAGCAGTGGGGGTTTAAGGAACACTGAAGCTTTCTTT. This chain connects TRBV2 to TRBJ1-1; D gene ambiguous. The CDR3 totals 14 residues. V gave up 4 bases and J gave up 1 base, with 10 bases separating them. Germline assignment: CDR1 SNHLY and CDR2 FYNNEI.

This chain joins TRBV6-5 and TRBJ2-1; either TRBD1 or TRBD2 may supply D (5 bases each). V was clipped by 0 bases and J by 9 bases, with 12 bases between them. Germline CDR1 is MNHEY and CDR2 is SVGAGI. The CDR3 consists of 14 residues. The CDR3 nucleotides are TGTGCCAGCAGTTACTCGCCCGGGGCAGGTGAGCAGTTCTTC. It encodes CASSYSPGAGEQFF.

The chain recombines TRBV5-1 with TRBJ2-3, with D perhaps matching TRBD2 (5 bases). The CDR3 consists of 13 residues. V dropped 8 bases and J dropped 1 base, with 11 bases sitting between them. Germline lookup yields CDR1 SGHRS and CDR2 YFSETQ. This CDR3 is CASRERGTDTQYF. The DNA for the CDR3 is TGCGCCAGTAGGGAGAGGGGCACAGATACGCAGTATTTT.

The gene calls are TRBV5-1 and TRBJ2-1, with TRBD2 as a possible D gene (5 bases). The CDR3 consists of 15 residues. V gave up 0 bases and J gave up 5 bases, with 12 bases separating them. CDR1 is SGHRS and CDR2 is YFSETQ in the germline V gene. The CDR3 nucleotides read TGCGCCAGCAGCTTGGCCGGTAGCGAGAACAATGAGCAGTTCTTC. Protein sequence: CASSLAGSENNEQFF.

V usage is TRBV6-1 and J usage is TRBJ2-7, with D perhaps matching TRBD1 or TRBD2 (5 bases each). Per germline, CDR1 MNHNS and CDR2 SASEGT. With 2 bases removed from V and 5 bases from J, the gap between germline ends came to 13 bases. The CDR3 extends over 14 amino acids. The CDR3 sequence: CASSERQGVNEQYF. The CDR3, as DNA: TGTGCCAGCAGTGAACGTCAGGGAGTGAACGAGCAGTACTTC.

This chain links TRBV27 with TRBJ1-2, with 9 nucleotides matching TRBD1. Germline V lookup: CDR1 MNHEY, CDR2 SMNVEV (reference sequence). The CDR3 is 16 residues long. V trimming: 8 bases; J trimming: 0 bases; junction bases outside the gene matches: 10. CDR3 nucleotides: TGTGCCAGCGGGAGAACGGGACAGGGTCCTAACTATGGCTACACCTTC. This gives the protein CASGRTGQGPNYGYTF.

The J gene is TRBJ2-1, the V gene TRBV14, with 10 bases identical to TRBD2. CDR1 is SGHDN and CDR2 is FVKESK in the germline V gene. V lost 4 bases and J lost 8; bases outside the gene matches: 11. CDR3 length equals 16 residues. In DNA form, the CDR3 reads TGTGCCAGCAGCCCAAGGGGAAGCGGGGGGGCGCATGAGCAGTTCTTC. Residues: CASSPRGSGGAHEQFF.

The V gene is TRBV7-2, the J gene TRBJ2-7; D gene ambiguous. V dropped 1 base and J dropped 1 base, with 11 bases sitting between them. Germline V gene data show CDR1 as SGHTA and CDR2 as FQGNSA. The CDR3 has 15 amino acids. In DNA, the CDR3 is TGTGCCAGCAGCTTAGATAACGTCGTTTCCTACGAGCAGTACTTC. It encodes CASSLDNVVSYEQYF.

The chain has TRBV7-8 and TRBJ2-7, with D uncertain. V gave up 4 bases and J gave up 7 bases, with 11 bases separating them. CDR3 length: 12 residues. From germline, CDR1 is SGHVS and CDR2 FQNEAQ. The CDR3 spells CASSSAVGEQYF. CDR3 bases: TGTGCCAGCAGCTCCGCCGTGGGGGAGCAGTACTTC. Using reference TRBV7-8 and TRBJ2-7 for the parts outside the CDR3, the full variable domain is GAGVSQSPRYKVAKRGQDVALRCDPISGHVSLFWYQQALGQGPEFLTYFQNEAQLDKSGLPSDRFFAERPEGSVSTLKIQRTQQEDSAVYLCASSSAVGEQYFGPGTRLTVT.

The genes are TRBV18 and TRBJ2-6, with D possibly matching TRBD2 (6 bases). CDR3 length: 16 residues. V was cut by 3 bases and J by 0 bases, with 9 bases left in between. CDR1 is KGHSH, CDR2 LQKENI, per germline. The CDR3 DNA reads TGTGCCAGCTCACCCGGGGAGGACTCTGGGGCCAACGTCCTGACTTTC. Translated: CASSPGEDSGANVLTF.

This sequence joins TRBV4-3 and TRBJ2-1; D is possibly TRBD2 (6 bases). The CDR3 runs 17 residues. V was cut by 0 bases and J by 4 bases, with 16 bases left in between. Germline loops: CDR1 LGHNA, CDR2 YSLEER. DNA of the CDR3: TGCGCCAGCAGCCAAGATTACCGGGACTGGAGTTACAATGAGCAGTTCTTC. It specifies CASSQDYRDWSYNEQFF.